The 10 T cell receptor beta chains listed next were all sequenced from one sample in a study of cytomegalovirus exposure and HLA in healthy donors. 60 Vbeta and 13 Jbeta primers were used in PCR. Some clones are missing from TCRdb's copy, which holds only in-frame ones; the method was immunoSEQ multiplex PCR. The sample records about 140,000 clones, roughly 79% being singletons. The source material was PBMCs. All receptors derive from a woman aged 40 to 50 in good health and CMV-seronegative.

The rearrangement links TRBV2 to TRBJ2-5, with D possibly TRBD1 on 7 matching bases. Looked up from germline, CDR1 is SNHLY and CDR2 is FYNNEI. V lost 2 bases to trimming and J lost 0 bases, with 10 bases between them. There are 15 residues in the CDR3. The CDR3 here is CASSEQGGDQETQYF. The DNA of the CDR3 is TGTGCCAGCAGTGAACAGGGGGGTGACCAAGAGACCCAGTACTTC.

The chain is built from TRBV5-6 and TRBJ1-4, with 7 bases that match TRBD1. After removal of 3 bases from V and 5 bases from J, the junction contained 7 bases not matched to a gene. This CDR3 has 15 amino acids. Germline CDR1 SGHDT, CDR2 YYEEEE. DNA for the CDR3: TGTGCCAGCAGCTCTGCGGGACAGCAGAATGAAAAACTGTTTTTT. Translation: CASSSAGQQNEKLFF.

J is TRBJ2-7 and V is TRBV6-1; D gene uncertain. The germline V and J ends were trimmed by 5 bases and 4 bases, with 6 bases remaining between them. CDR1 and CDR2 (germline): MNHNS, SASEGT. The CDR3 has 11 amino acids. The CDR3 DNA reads TGTGCCAGCAGTTCCCCATACGAGCAGTACTTC. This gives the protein CASSSPYEQYF.

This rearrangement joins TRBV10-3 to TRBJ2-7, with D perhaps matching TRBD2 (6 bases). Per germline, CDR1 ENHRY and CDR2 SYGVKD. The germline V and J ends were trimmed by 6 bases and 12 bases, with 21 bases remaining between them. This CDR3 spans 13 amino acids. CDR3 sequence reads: CAISITAPGGWYF. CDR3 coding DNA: TGTGCCATCAGCATTACAGCTCCCGGGGGATGGTACTTC.

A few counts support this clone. The CDR3 sequence is CASRGGDSSGANVLTF. As DNA, the CDR3 is TGTGCCAGCAGGGGGGGGGATAGCTCTGGGGCCAACGTCCTGACTTTC. J is TRBJ2-6 and V is TRBV7-9; 7 bases map to TRBD2. The V gene end was trimmed by 6 bases and the J gene end by 0 bases; junction bases not matched to a gene: 5. Germline loops: CDR1 SEHNR, CDR2 FQNEAQ (reference sequence). The CDR3 totals 16 residues. The full variable domain, its missing parts supplied by reference TRBV7-9 and TRBJ2-6, is DTGVSQNPRHKITKRGQNVTFRCDPISEHNRLYWYRQTLGQGPEFLTYFQNEAQLEKSRLLSDRFSAERPKGSFSTLEIQRTEQGDSAMYLCASRGGDSSGANVLTFGAGSRLTVL.

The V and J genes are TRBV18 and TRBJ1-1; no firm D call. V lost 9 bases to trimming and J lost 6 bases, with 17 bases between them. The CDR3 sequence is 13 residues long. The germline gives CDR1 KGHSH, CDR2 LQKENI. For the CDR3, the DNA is TGTGCCAGTCTAGACCTCCCGGCCCCTGAAGCTTTCTTT. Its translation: CASLDLPAPEAFF.

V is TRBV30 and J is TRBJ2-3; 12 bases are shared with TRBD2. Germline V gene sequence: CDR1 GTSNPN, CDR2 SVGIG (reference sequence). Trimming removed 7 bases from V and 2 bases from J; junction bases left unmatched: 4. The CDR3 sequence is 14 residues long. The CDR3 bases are TGTGCCTCCGGACTAGCGGGGTACACAGATACGCAGTATTTT. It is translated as CASGLAGYTDTQYF.

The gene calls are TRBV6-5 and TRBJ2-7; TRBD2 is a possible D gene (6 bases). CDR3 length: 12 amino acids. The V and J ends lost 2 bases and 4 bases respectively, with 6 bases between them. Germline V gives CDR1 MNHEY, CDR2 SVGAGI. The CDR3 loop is CASSYRGYEQYF. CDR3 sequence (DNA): TGTGCCAGCAGTTACCGGGGGTACGAGCAGTACTTC.

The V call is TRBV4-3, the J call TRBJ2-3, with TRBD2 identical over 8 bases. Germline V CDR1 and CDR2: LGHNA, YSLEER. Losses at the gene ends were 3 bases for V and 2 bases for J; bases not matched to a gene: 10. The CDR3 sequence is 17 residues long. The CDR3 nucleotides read TGCGCCAGCAGCCACCCTAGGAGCGGGGGACCCACAGATACGCAGTATTTT. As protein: CASSHPRSGGPTDTQYF.

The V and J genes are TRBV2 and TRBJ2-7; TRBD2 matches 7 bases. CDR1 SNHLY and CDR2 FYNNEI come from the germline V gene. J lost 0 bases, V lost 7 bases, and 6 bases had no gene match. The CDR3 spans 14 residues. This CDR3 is CASNERLASYEQYF. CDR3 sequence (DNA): TGTGCCAGCAACGAGAGACTAGCCTCCTACGAGCAGTACTTC.